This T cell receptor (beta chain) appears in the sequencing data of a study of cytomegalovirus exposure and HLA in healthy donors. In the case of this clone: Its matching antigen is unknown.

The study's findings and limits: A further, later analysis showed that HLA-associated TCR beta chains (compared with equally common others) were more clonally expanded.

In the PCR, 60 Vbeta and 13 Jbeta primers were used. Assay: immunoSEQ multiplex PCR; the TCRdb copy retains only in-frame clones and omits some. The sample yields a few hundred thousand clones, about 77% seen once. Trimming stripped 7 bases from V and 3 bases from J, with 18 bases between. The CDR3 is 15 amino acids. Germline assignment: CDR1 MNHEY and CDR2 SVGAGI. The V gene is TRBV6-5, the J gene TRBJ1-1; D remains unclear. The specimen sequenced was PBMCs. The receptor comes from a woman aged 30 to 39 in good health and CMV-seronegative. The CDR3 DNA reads TGTGCCAGCATCCTGACCAGCTCCCAGGACACTGAAGCTTTCTTT. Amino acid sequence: CASILTSSQDTEAFF.